These T cell receptor beta chains were read from a single sample in a study of blood T cell repertoires in COVID-19. Clones were sequenced by immunoSEQ multiplex PCR, and TCRdb holds only the in-frame ones, with some missing. In the table there are 90,000 to 150,000 clones, approximately 85% of which are singletons. The specimen sequenced was peripheral blood. The receptors here all came from a man older than 75 with acute or convalescent COVID-19. The CDR3 runs from the conserved cysteine through the conserved F or W. The D gene is left open where the match is weak. Some rows mark clone size as missing; the rest say once, few, many or name a class of expanded clone.

TRBJ1-1	NA	NA	TRBV29-1	TGCAGCGCATATCGGCAGGGGAGAACTGAAGCTTTCTTT	CSAYRQGRTEAFF
TRBJ1-5	NA	NA	TRBV5-1	TGCGCCAGCAGCTTGGCCCTGGCGGGCCCCCAGCATTTT	CASSLALAGPQHF
TRBJ2-1	NA	TRBD2	TRBV6-1	TGTGCCAGCAGTGAGGGCCCACTAGCGTCGGATGAGCAGTTCTTC	CASSEGPLASDEQFF
TRBJ2-7	NA	TRBD1	TRBV12-3/TRBV12-4	TGTGCCAGCAGTCTTGGACAGGGATACGAGCAGTACTTC	CASSLGQGYEQYF
TRBJ2-7	NA	TRBD1	TRBV5-1	TGCGCCAGCAGCCCGTCAGGACAGGTCTACGAGCAGTACTTC	CASSPSGQVYEQYF
TRBJ1-3	once	NA	TRBV18	TGTGCCAGCTCACTCGGGCGGGAATCTGGAAACACCATATATTTT	CASSLGRESGNTIYF
TRBJ2-3	NA	NA	TRBV7-2	TGTGCCAGCAGCCCGCAGACAGGCGGCACAGATACGCAGTATTTT	CASSPQTGGTDTQYF
TRBJ2-7	NA	TRBD2	TRBV29-1	TGCAGCGTTGTTGGTGACGGGAGGGCGGGCGAGCAGTACTTC	CSVVGDGRAGEQYF
TRBJ2-1	NA	TRBD2	TRBV19	TGTGCCAGTAGTACGGGACTAGCGGGAGCCCATGAGCAGTTCTTC	CASSTGLAGAHEQFF
TRBJ1-2	once	TRBD1	TRBV10-3	TGTGCCATCAGTGAGTCGAGCCAGGGGGCAGGCGGCTACACCTTC	CAISESSQGAGGYTF
TRBJ1-5	NA	NA	TRBV19	TGTGCCAGTAGTATAGAGACAGGCGCCCAGCCCCAGCATTTT	CASSIETGAQPQHF
TRBJ2-7	NA	TRBD1	TRBV7-2	TGTGCCAGCAGCTACCTACAGGGGACAGGCGAGCAGTACTTC	CASSYLQGTGEQYF
TRBJ1-2	NA	NA	TRBV5-1	TGCGCCAGCAGCCCGGGGCAGGGGAGTTATGGCTACACCTTC	CASSPGQGSYGYTF
TRBJ2-1	NA	NA	TRBV29-1	TGCAGCGGCCGGAGGGGGCTGAGCAATGAGCAGTTCTTC	CSGRRGLSNEQFF
TRBJ2-5	NA	TRBD2	TRBV10-1	TGCGCCAGCAGTGATACACGGGGGGAAGAGACCCAGTACTTC	CASSDTRGEETQYF
TRBJ1-2	NA	TRBD1	TRBV12-3/TRBV12-4	TGTGCCAGCAGTCCGGGACAGCTCTATGGCTACACCTTC	CASSPGQLYGYTF
TRBJ1-2	NA	NA	TRBV18	TGTGCCAGCTCACCCCCTCTAAAAAACTATGGCTACACCTTC	CASSPPLKNYGYTF
TRBJ1-4	NA	TRBD1	TRBV2	TGTGCCAGCAGCCGGGACAGGCAACCTAATGAAAAACTGTTTTTT	CASSRDRQPNEKLFF
TRBJ2-1	NA	TRBD1	TRBV5-1	TGCGCCAGCGCGCAGGGGGCAACCTACAATGAGCAGTTCTTC	CASAQGATYNEQFF
TRBJ1-3	NA	NA	TRBV14	TGTGCCAGCAGCCAGACGGGACTGCTACGATCTGGAAACACCATATATTTT	CASSQTGLLRSGNTIYF
TRBJ1-2	NA	NA	TRBV5-5	TGTGCCAGCAGCTTGGACAGGGTTTATGGCTACACCTTC	CASSLDRVYGYTF
TRBJ2-5	NA	TRBD2	TRBV3-1/TRBV3-2	TGTGCTTCAAGGAGCGGGAGTGTAGAGACCCAGTACTTC	CASRSGSVETQYF
TRBJ1-6	NA	NA	TRBV19	TGTGCCAGTAGAAAGAGCTCCTATAATTCACCCCTCCACTTT	CASRKSSYNSPLHF
TRBJ2-3	NA	TRBD2	TRBV7-2	TGTGCCAGCAGCTTAGCTAGCGGGGGGTCACCTACAGATACGCAGTATTTT	CASSLASGGSPTDTQYF
TRBJ2-1	NA	NA	TRBV7-8	TGTGCCAGCAGCTCCCCTATAGGCGGGAATTTCCTTTTTGAGCAGTTCTTC	CASSSPIGGNFLFEQFF
TRBJ1-5	NA	NA	TRBV19	TGTGCCAGTAGCAGGACAGAGAATAGCAATCAGCCCCAGCATTTT	CASSRTENSNQPQHF
TRBJ1-4	NA	NA	TRBV5-4	TGTGCCAGCAGCTTGGGTCCGGGTAGTGCAACTAATGAAAAACTGTTTTTT	CASSLGPGSATNEKLFF
TRBJ2-6	once	NA	TRBV7-2	TGTGCCAGCAGCCCAGGAGGGATTGGGGCCAACGTCCTGACTTTC	CASSPGGIGANVLTF
TRBJ2-1	NA	TRBD1	TRBV5-1	TGCGCCAGCAGCCAATTTGGGACAGGGGGCTTAAATGAGCAGTTCTTC	CASSQFGTGGLNEQFF
TRBJ1-2	NA	NA	TRBV19	TGTGCCAGTAGTATAAACAGCTATGGCTACACCTTC	CASSINSYGYTF
TRBJ1-5	NA	NA	TRBV7-6	TGTGCCAGCAGCTTAGCAGGGGATCAAGGACAGCCCCAGCATTTT	CASSLAGDQGQPQHF
TRBJ1-1	NA	TRBD1	TRBV6-5	TGTGCCAGCACCTACAGACAGGGGGGTAACACTGAAGCTTTCTTT	CASTYRQGGNTEAFF
TRBJ2-2	NA	NA	TRBV7-3	TGTGCCAGCAGCCAGGGGCTAACGACCGGGGAGCTGTTTTTT	CASSQGLTTGELFF
TRBJ2-7	NA	NA	TRBV4-3	TGCGCCAGCAGCCAGTCGACAGGACTCGAGCAGTACTTC	CASSQSTGLEQYF
TRBJ2-1	once	TRBD2	TRBV6-6	TGTGCCAGCAGTGCACCTACTAGCGGGAGTTTAAATGAGCAGTTCTTC	CASSAPTSGSLNEQFF
TRBJ1-4	NA	NA	TRBV9	TGTGCCAGCAGCGTAGATGGAGGGAGCGGTGAAAAACTGTTTTTT	CASSVDGGSGEKLFF
TRBJ1-4	NA	NA	TRBV19	TGTGCCAGTAATAACAGGCCCACAACTAATGAAAAACTGTTTTTT	CASNNRPTTNEKLFF
TRBJ1-5	NA	TRBD1	TRBV6-4	TGTGCCAGCCCGACAGGGGCTAAAACTCCAATCCCGCCCCAGCATTTT	CASPTGAKTPIPPQHF
TRBJ1-2	few	NA	TRBV12-3/TRBV12-4	TGTGCCAGCAGTTTGGACAGTAACTATGGCTACACCTTC	CASSLDSNYGYTF
TRBJ1-5	few	NA	TRBV19	TGTGCCAGATCTAGGTCAGCGACAGGAAAAGGCCAGCCCCAGCATTTT	CARSRSATGKGQPQHF
TRBJ1-6	NA	TRBD1	TRBV7-2	TGTGCCAGCAGCTCCGGACAGGGACTTAATTCACCCCTCCACTTT	CASSSGQGLNSPLHF
TRBJ1-2	NA	NA	TRBV6-5	TGTGCCAGCAGTTCCTGGGGCTTCTATGGCTACACCTTC	CASSSWGFYGYTF
TRBJ1-4	NA	TRBD1	TRBV12-3/TRBV12-4	TGTGCCAGCAGAACGACAGGGAGGGAAAAACTGTTTTTT	CASRTTGREKLFF
TRBJ1-5	NA	NA	TRBV19	TGTGCCAGTAGTATGGAGGGAAGTCCCAATCAGCCCCAGCATTTT	CASSMEGSPNQPQHF